Listed below are T cell receptor beta chains from one sample, sequenced in a study of CD8 T cells in Susac syndrome. TCRdb analysed the immunoSEQ multiplex PCR reads with MiXCR anew, one entry per CDR3 protein. In the table there are 200,000 or so distinct CDR3 sequences, around 95% of which are singletons. The sequenced sample was CD8+ T cells from PBMCs. These receptors originate from a human donor with Susac syndrome. The CDR3 runs from the conserved cysteine through the conserved F or W. The D gene is left open where the match is weak. Rows give clone size only sometimes, using once, few, many, or a class for an expanded clone.

j_call	clone_size	v_call	d_call	cdr3_nt	cdr3_aa
TRBJ1-1	once	TRBV12-5	.	TGTGCTAGTGGTTATCTTGGGAACACTGAAGCTTTCTTT	CASGYLGNTEAFF
TRBJ2-2	.	TRBV6-4	TRBD1	TGTGCCAGCAGTGACTCACAGGGGAAGCTGTTTTTT	CASSDSQGKLFF
TRBJ2-7	.	TRBV11-2	TRBD2	TGTGCCAGCAGCACCCAACTAGCGGGAGCCTACGAGCAGTACTTC	CASSTQLAGAYEQYF
TRBJ2-1	once	TRBV12-3/TRBV12-4	.	TGTGCCAGCAGTTTAAGTAGCGCCGGACCTGAGCAGTTCTTC	CASSLSSAGPEQFF
TRBJ2-7	.	TRBV28	.	TGTGCCAGCAATTCGGGGACGGACGAGCTCTACGAGCAGTACTTC	CASNSGTDELYEQYF
TRBJ2-7	.	TRBV6-5	.	TGTGCCAGCGCAAGGGGCGACGAGCAGTACTTC	CASARGDEQYF
TRBJ1-1	.	TRBV23-1	.	TGCGCCAGCAACAACGCCGGGACAAAGAAAGGAGGCACTGAAGCTTTCTTT	CASNNAGTKKGGTEAFF
TRBJ1-2	.	TRBV29-1	TRBD1	TGCAGCGTTGTCAACAGGGGGATGGGTTTTGGCTACACCTTC	CSVVNRGMGFGYTF
TRBJ2-7	.	TRBV27	.	TGTGCCAGCAGTTATGGGGTGTCCTACGAGCAGTACTTC	CASSYGVSYEQYF
TRBJ2-1	.	TRBV19	.	TGTGCCAGTAGTATAAACGGAGGCGGTTCCTACAATGAGCAGTTCTTC	CASSINGGGSYNEQFF
TRBJ2-1	.	TRBV6-5	.	TGTGCCAGCTCAAAATCGGACTACTACAATGAGCAGTTCTTC	CASSKSDYYNEQFF
TRBJ1-1	.	TRBV24-1	.	TGTGCCACCAGGGACGGTTGGGGCACTGAAGCTTTCTTT	CATRDGWGTEAFF
TRBJ1-5	.	TRBV2	TRBD1	TGTGCCAGCAGCCCGGGACAGGTAACTCAGCCCCAGCATTTT	CASSPGQVTQPQHF
TRBJ2-7	.	TRBV10-3	.	TGTGCCACGGGGCCCGGTGACGAGCAGTACTTC	CATGPGDEQYF
TRBJ2-1	.	TRBV29-1	TRBD2	TGCAGCGTGCGACTAGCGGGAACACCGAACAATGAGCAGTTCTTC	CSVRLAGTPNNEQFF
TRBJ2-7	.	TRBV6-5	.	TGTGCCAGCAGCTCCTCAGACAGTTCCTACGAGCAGTACTTC	CASSSSDSSYEQYF
TRBJ2-7	.	TRBV12-3/TRBV12-4	TRBD1	TGTGCCAGCAGGGGACAGGGGCCTGTGGAACTGGACGAGCAGTACTTC	CASRGQGPVELDEQYF
TRBJ2-3	.	TRBV4-1	.	TGCGCCAGCAGCCAAAATGGGGATAGCACAGATACGCAGTATTTT	CASSQNGDSTDTQYF
TRBJ2-2	.	TRBV20-1	.	TGCAGTGCTGGGTTCGCGAACACCGGGGAGCTGTTTTTT	CSAGFANTGELFF
TRBJ1-2	.	TRBV4-2	.	TGTGCCAGCAGCCAAGGCGGGCCAGGGTCTGGCTACACCTTC	CASSQGGPGSGYTF
TRBJ2-7	.	TRBV20-1	.	TGCAGTGTCGAACAGGACCTTGGGGGCTACGAGCAGTACTTC	CSVEQDLGGYEQYF
TRBJ2-5	.	TRBV14	.	TGTGCCAGCAGTCCGACCTTTGGTACCGCGAGCCCTTTTCAAGAGACCCAGTACTTC	CASSPTFGTASPFQETQYF
TRBJ2-5	.	TRBV2	.	TGTGCCAGCAGTGCTTGGCAGCAAGAGACCCAGTACTTC	CASSAWQQETQYF
TRBJ2-1	.	TRBV5-6	.	TGTGCCAGCAGCTTGGTGTCCGGAGTCCGTAATGAGCAGTTCTTC	CASSLVSGVRNEQFF
TRBJ2-2	.	TRBV9	.	TGTGCCAGCAGCGTAGGGTCTCTAAACACCGGGGAGCTGTTTTTT	CASSVGSLNTGELFF
TRBJ2-1	.	TRBV27	.	TGTGCCAGCAGTGCCTATCAGGGACCCTACAATGAGCAGTTCTTC	CASSAYQGPYNEQFF
TRBJ1-2	.	TRBV12-3/TRBV12-4	.	TGTGCCAGCAGCAAGCATTCAGGGGAGGGCTACACCTTC	CASSKHSGEGYTF
TRBJ2-7	.	TRBV29-1	TRBD2	TGCAGCGTTGAGTTGGCGGGAGGGACCTCCTACGAGCAGTACTTC	CSVELAGGTSYEQYF